This T cell receptor (beta chain) was sequenced during a study of cytomegalovirus exposure and HLA in healthy donors. J was trimmed by 2 bases and V by 3 bases; bases with no gene match: 5. The CDR3 covers 15 residues. Germline V gene sequence: CDR1 PRHDT, CDR2 FYEKMQ (reference sequence). This PCR relied on a set of 60 Vbeta primers and 13 Jbeta primers. Method: immunoSEQ multiplex PCR; TCRdb's copy keeps in-frame clones and lacks some. This sample yields about 100,000 clones, of which more than 75% are seen a single time; 3% to 4.5% belongs to the top ten. Input material: PBMCs. This receptor was obtained from a woman between 45 and 65 years old in good health and CMV-seropositive. The chain couples TRBV13 to TRBJ2-7, with 9 bases lining up with TRBD2. CDR3: CASSFSGGLTYEQYF. Here the CDR3 DNA reads TGTGCCAGCAGCTTTAGCGGGGGCCTCACCTACGAGCAGTACTTC.